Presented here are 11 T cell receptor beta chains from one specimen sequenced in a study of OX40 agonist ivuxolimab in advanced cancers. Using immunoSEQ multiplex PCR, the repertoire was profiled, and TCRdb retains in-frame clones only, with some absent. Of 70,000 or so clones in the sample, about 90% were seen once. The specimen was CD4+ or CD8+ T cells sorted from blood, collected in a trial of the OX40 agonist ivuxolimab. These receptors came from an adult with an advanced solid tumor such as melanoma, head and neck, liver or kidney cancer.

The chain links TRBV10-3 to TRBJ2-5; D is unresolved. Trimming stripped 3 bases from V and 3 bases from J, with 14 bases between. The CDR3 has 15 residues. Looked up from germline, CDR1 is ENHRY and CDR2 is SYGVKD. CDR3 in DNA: TGTGCCATCAGTGATTGGGCAGGCCGAGAAGAGACCCAGTACTTC. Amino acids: CAISDWAGREETQYF.

CDR3 sequence (DNA): TGTGCCAGCATCCTCCTACCCGGGGAGACCCAGTACTTC. Its protein product is CASILLPGETQYF. V gene TRBV5-6 combines with J gene TRBJ2-5, with D unresolved. In germline, CDR1 is SGHDT, CDR2 YYEEEE. The ends were cut back, 6 bases at V and 5 bases at J, with 14 bases in the middle. The CDR3 runs 13 residues. The full variable domain, in which reference TRBV5-6 and TRBJ2-5 provide the parts outside the CDR3, is DAGVTQSPTHLIKTRGQQVTLRCSPKSGHDTVSWYQQALGQGPQFIFQYYEEEERQRGNFPDRFSGHQFPNYSSELNVNALLLGDSALYLCASILLPGETQYFGPGTRLLVL.

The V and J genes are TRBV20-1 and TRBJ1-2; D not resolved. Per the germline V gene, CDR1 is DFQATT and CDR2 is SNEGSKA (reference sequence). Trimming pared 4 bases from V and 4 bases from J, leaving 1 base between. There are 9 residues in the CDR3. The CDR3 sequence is CSATYGYTF. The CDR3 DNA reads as TGCAGTGCTACCTATGGCTACACCTTC.

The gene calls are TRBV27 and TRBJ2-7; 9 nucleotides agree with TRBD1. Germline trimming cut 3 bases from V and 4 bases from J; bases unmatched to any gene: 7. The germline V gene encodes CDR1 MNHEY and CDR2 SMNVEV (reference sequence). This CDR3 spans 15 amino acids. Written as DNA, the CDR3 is TGTGCCAGCAGTTTGGTGACAGGGGGATGGTACGAGCAGTACTTC. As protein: CASSLVTGGWYEQYF.

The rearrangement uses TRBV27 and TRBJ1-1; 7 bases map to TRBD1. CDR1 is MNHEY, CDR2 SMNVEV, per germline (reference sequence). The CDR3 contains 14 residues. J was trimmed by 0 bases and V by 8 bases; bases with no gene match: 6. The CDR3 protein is CASAEGAMNTEAFF. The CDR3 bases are TGTGCCAGCGCGGAGGGGGCTATGAACACTGAAGCTTTCTTT.

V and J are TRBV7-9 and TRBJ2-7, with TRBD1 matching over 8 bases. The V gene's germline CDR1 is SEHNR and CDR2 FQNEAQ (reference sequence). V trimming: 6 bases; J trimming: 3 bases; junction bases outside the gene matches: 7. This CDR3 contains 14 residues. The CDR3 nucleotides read TGTGCCAGCAGGGGACAGGTAAACAACTACGAGCAGTACTTC. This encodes CASRGQVNNYEQYF.

DNA for the CDR3: TGTGCCATCAGTGCAGGCACAGGGTTGCCCACTGAAGCTTTCTTT. It specifies CAISAGTGLPTEAFF. The chain uses TRBV10-3 and TRBJ1-1, with a possible D match to TRBD1 (6 bases). Trimming stripped 4 bases from V and 4 bases from J, with 16 bases between. CDR1 is ENHRY, CDR2 SYGVKD, per germline. The CDR3 covers 15 residues.

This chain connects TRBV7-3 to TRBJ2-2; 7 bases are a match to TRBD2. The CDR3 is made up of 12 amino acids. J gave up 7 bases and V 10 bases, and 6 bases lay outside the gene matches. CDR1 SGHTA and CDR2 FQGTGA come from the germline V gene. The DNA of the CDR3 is TGTGCCAAGGCGGGGGTAAACGGGGAGCTGTTTTTT. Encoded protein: CAKAGVNGELFF.

The CDR3 protein is CASRFGAGERFNEKLFF. The CDR3 DNA follows: TGTGCCAGCAGGTTCGGGGCAGGGGAACGGTTTAATGAAAAACTGTTTTTT. The chain uses TRBV7-9 and TRBJ1-4, with a tentative D call TRBD1 (6 bases). V lost 6 bases and J 4 bases, leaving 21 bases between the germline ends. Germline values: CDR1 SEHNR, CDR2 FQNEAQ (reference sequence). The CDR3 consists of 17 residues.

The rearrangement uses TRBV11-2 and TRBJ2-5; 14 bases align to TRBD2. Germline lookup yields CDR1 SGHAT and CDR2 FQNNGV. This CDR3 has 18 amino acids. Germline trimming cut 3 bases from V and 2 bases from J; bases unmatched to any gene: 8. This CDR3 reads CASSFGLAGGNLQETQYF. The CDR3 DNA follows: TGTGCCAGCAGCTTCGGACTAGCGGGGGGCAACCTTCAAGAGACCCAGTACTTC.

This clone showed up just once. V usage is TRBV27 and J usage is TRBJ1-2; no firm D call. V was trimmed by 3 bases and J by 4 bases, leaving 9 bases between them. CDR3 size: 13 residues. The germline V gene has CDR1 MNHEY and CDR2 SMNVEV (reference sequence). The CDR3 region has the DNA TGTGCCAGCAGTTTTCTAGGGTCCTATGGCTACACCTTC. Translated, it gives CASSFLGSYGYTF.